The TCR beta chain described here comes from a study of T cells expressing NK-cell markers. Study details: The study drew TCR beta repertoires from sorted CD3+CD56+NKG2C+, CD3+CD56+NKG2C- and CD3+CD56-NKG2C+ T cells.

Overall study findings and caveats: Four of the donors also had these clonotypes leading their CD3+CD56-NKG2C+ fraction.

In regard to this clonotype: Antigen unknown.

TCRdb re-called the 5' RACE reads and shows each CDR3 protein once, DNA omitted. The listing records approximately 420,000 distinct CDR3 sequences. CDR1 and CDR2 from the germline V gene are MNHEY and SVGAGI. The CDR3 spans 15 residues. This receptor was identified in a woman aged 50 to 60 in good health. V usage is TRBV6-5 and J usage is TRBJ1-4; checking the TCRdb D call of TRBD1 is not possible without DNA. Sample: blood T cells: a sorted CD56 or NKG2C T cell subset, CD4+ or CD8+ T cells, or bulk PBMC T cells (not recorded which). The CDR3 sequence is CASSPRTGSGEKLFF.